This T cell receptor (beta chain) comes out of a study of OX40 agonist ivuxolimab in advanced cancers. On the study more broadly: Subjects had a mean age of roughly 60 years, with a range of about 23 to 79; roughly 80% were male. General study findings and limits: Dose levels from 0.1 to 3.0 mg/kg saw CD4+ and CD8+ blood T cells expand clonally by week 6. The antigen specificity of the peripheral T cells (those that were expanded) was not determined.

Note on this clone: Its antigen is undetermined.

The V gene's germline CDR1 is MNHEY and CDR2 SMNVEV (reference sequence). CDR3 size: 16 residues. V gave up 4 bases and J gave up 3 bases, with 16 bases separating them. Assay used: immunoSEQ multiplex PCR; TCRdb lists only in-frame clones, some missing. The sample includes fewer than 65,000 clones, roughly 92% of them seen just once. Sample: CD4+ or CD8+ T cells sorted from blood, taken in a trial of the OX40 agonist ivuxolimab. The receptor was isolated from an adult with an advanced solid tumor such as melanoma, head and neck, liver or kidney cancer. V is TRBV27 and J is TRBJ1-5, with D possibly matching TRBD1 (6 bases). CDR3 region: CASSSYGGGANQPQHF. CDR3 in DNA: TGTGCCAGCAGTTCCTATGGGGGGGGCGCCAATCAGCCCCAGCATTTT.